The following is a T cell receptor (beta chain) sequence with its context. These data belong to a study of T cell changes during pregnancy in multiple sclerosis. The CDR3 spans 16 residues. The V and J ends lost 0 bases and 5 bases, in that order; junction bases with no gene match: 7. Germline V lookup: CDR1 SGHDT, CDR2 YYEEEE. Generated by immunoSEQ multiplex PCR, the TCRdb table keeps only in-frame clones and is missing some. The table includes tens of thousands of clones, more than 70% detected once. Sequencing was performed on CD8+ T cells from peripheral blood mononuclear cells, taken after pregnancy. The TCR comes from a female donor in good health, enrolled as a control in a pregnancy study. The rearrangement links TRBV5-6 to TRBJ2-1; TRBD1 agrees at 8 bases. CDR3 amino acids: CASSLGTGQGNNEQFF. The CDR3 DNA follows: TGTGCCAGCAGCTTGGGAACCGGACAGGGAAACAATGAGCAGTTCTTC.